The 25 T cell receptor beta chains below all came from one sample that was sequenced in a study of neurological immune-mediated disorders. Each CDR3 protein gets one entry after TCRdb re-called the 5' RACE reads with MiXCR. Here the sample spans some 34,000 distinct CDR3 sequences, approximately 1.4% being singletons. The source material was PBMCs. Receptors originate from a woman aged 25-40 years with multiple sclerosis.

Ten or more counts support this clonotype. This chain connects TRBV5-1 to TRBJ2-1; a weak D match, TRBD2 (6 bases). CDR1 and CDR2 from the germline V gene are SGHRS and YFSETQ. The CDR3 sequence is 15 residues long. The germline V and J ends were trimmed by 4 bases and 5 bases, with 16 bases remaining between them. CDR3 in amino acids: CASSRGLAQNNEQFF. In DNA form, the CDR3 reads TGCGCCAGCAGCCGGGGACTCGCACAAAACAATGAGCAGTTCTTC.

Ten or more counts support this clonotype. This chain uses TRBV11-2 with TRBJ2-1; D tentatively fits TRBD1 or TRBD2 (7 bases each). The V gene lost 10 bases and the J gene lost 1 base, with 17 bases spanning the gap. The length of the CDR3 is 15 residues. Germline CDR1 reads SGHAT; CDR2 reads FQNNGV. CDR3: CATGQVRGSYNEQFF. DNA of the CDR3: TGTGCCACAGGACAGGTGCGGGGGTCCTACAATGAGCAGTTCTTC. Full variable domain (missing parts from reference TRBV11-2 and TRBJ2-1): EAGVAQSPRYKIIEKRQSVAFWCNPISGHATLYWYQQILGQGPKLLIQFQNNGVVDDSQLPKDRFSAERLKGVDSTLKIQPAKLEDSAVYLCATGQVRGSYNEQFFGPGTRLTVL.

This clonotype appeared many times. J is TRBJ2-1 and V is TRBV11-2, with 9 bases identical to TRBD1. Losses at the gene ends were 4 bases for V and 2 bases for J; bases not matched to a gene: 3. CDR3 length: 15 residues. The germline CDR1 and CDR2 sequences are SGHAT and FQNNGV. The CDR3 DNA is TGTGCCAGCAGCTCCCGGGACAGGGCCTACAATGAGCAGTTCTTC. Its translation is CASSSRDRAYNEQFF.

This clonotype has ten or more counts. The CDR3 loop is CASSLAGAWTEAFF. The DNA for the CDR3 is TGTGCCAGCAGTTTAGCGGGGGCGTGGACTGAAGCTTTCTTT. The rearrangement links TRBV12-3 or TRBV12-4 to TRBJ1-1; a weak D match, TRBD1 (6 bases). The germline V and J ends were trimmed by 0 bases and 5 bases, with 10 bases remaining between them. This CDR3 has 14 residues.

Ten or more counts support this clonotype. The J gene is TRBJ2-3, the V gene TRBV10-3, with D unclear. The CDR3 covers 14 residues. CDR1 is ENHRY and CDR2 is SYGVKD in the germline V gene. V was cut by 6 bases and J by 1 base, with 11 bases left in between. The CDR3 reads CAIRDGGGTDTQYF. The DNA of the CDR3 is TGTGCCATCAGAGACGGTGGCGGCACAGATACGCAGTATTTT.

The table lists this clonotype with many counts. The J gene is TRBJ2-1, the V gene TRBV6-5; TRBD2 matches at 7 bases. Germline V gives CDR1 MNHEY, CDR2 SVGAGI. Trimming cost V 2 bases and J 2 bases; bases outside gene matches: 6. The CDR3 consists of 16 residues. The chain's CDR3 is CASSYTGGGPYNEQFF. The CDR3 region has the DNA TGTGCCAGCAGTTACACCGGCGGGGGACCCTACAATGAGCAGTTCTTC.

This clonotype appeared many times. This rearrangement joins TRBV12-3 or TRBV12-4 to TRBJ2-6; unclear D gene. V shed 6 bases and J shed 4 bases, with 7 bases lying between them. CDR3 length: 13 amino acids. CDR3 DNA sequence: TGTGCCAGCAGGGGGAAGGGGGCCAACGTCCTGACTTTC. Translation: CASRGKGANVLTF.

Ten or more counts support this clonotype. CDR3 residues: CASSPSLAEFATQYF. The DNA of the CDR3 is TGTGCCAGCAGTCCATCGCTAGCGGAATTTGCGACCCAGTACTTC. The chain couples TRBV6-2 or TRBV6-3 to TRBJ2-5; 7 nucleotides line up with TRBD2. This CDR3 comprises 15 residues. Losses at the gene ends were 5 bases for V and 7 bases for J; bases not matched to a gene: 13. The germline CDR1 and CDR2 sequences are MNHEY and SVGEGT.

This clonotype was counted at least ten times. This rearrangement joins TRBV5-6 to TRBJ1-4; 7 nucleotides agree with TRBD1. Trimming took 4 bases from V and 7 from J; bases not matched to a gene: 7. Germline V gene sequence: CDR1 SGHDT, CDR2 YYEEEE. The CDR3 has 14 residues. The CDR3 nucleotides are TGTGCCAGCAGCGACAGGGTTTGGGGTGAAAAACTGTTTTTT. Protein product: CASSDRVWGEKLFF.

The table lists this clonotype with many counts. This chain joins TRBV20-1 and TRBJ1-6; the D gene is possibly TRBD1 (5 bases). CDR1 DFQATT and CDR2 SNEGSKA come from the germline V gene (reference sequence). There are 17 residues in the CDR3. V lost 0 bases, J lost 0 bases, and 12 bases lay in between. In DNA form, the CDR3 reads TGCAGTGCTAGAGATAGGGGCAGCCGCTCCTATAATTCACCCCTCCACTTT. This translates into CSARDRGSRSYNSPLHF.

This clonotype was observed many times. The V gene is TRBV7-9, the J gene TRBJ2-1, with D maybe TRBD2 (6 bases). The CDR3 loop spans 14 amino acids. Germline assignment: CDR1 SEHNR and CDR2 FQNEAQ (reference sequence). The V end lost 5 bases, the J end lost 10 bases, and 18 bases lay between the germline ends. For the CDR3, the DNA is TGTGCCAGCAGCCCCGGCGGTGTTGGGGGGGAGCAGTTCTTC. It codes for CASSPGGVGGEQFF. The full variable domain, completed using reference TRBV7-9 and TRBJ2-1, is DTGVSQNPRHKITKRGQNVTFRCDPISEHNRLYWYRQTLGQGPEFLTYFQNEAQLEKSRLLSDRFSAERPKGSFSTLEIQRTEQGDSAMYLCASSPGGVGGEQFFGPGTRLTVL.

This clonotype was observed many times. The genes are TRBV3-1 and TRBJ2-7; 9 nucleotides match TRBD2. Trimming at V came to 6 bases and at J to 6 bases, leaving 3 bases not matched to a gene. Germline CDR1 and CDR2: LGHDT and YNNKEL (reference sequence). The CDR3 has 12 residues. CDR3 residues: CASRGAGGEQYF. CDR3 in DNA: TGTGCCAGCAGGGGAGCGGGGGGCGAGCAGTACTTC.

The table lists this clonotype with many counts. V is TRBV10-3 and J is TRBJ2-3; 9 bases align to TRBD2. The V gene end was trimmed by 6 bases and the J gene end by 2 bases; junction bases not matched to a gene: 3. There are 14 residues in the CDR3. Germline CDR1 is ENHRY and CDR2 is SYGVKD. The CDR3 DNA is TGTGCCATCAGGATAGCGGGGGTCACAGATACGCAGTATTTT. Protein: CAIRIAGVTDTQYF.

This clonotype was counted many times. The chain couples TRBV29-1 to TRBJ2-7; a possible D gene is TRBD1 (5 bases). CDR1 and CDR2 from the germline V gene are SQVTM and ANQGSEA. Trimming removed 4 bases from V and 2 bases from J, with 9 bases in between. The CDR3 runs 12 residues. The CDR3 loop is CSVVTDTYEQYF. The CDR3 nucleotides read TGCAGCGTTGTAACGGACACCTACGAGCAGTACTTC.

This clonotype was detected many times. This chain connects TRBV24-1 to TRBJ2-3, with D uncertain. Trimming removed 4 bases at V and 4 bases at J, with 2 bases between. This CDR3 has 11 amino acids. The germline V gene has CDR1 KGHDR and CDR2 SFDVKD. The CDR3 DNA is TGTGCCACCAGTGAGTCAGATACGCAGTATTTT. This sequence encodes CATSESDTQYF.

The chain has TRBV27 and TRBJ2-2; 7 nucleotides align to TRBD1. The germline V gene encodes CDR1 MNHEY and CDR2 SMNVEV (reference sequence). Trimming removed 5 bases from V and 2 bases from J; junction bases left unmatched: 5. CDR3 length: 15 residues. CDR3: CASSRQGTNTGELFF. CDR3 bases: TGTGCCAGCAGTCGACAGGGAACTAACACCGGGGAGCTGTTTTTT.

Ten or more counts support this clonotype. The rearrangement uses TRBV7-2 and TRBJ1-1; a possible D gene is TRBD1 (5 bases). Trimming took off 3 bases at V and 5 bases at J, with 16 bases between the two ends. The length of the CDR3 is 15 residues. The germline CDR1 and CDR2 sequences are SGHTA and FQGNSA. The CDR3 reads CASSLEGYRGTEAFF. The CDR3 DNA reads as TGTGCCAGCAGCTTGGAGGGGTACAGAGGAACTGAAGCTTTCTTT.

This clonotype has ten or more counts. This chain uses TRBV3-1 with TRBJ2-1, with a possible D match to TRBD1 (5 bases). The CDR3 has 13 residues. In germline, CDR1 is LGHDT, CDR2 YNNKEL (reference sequence). Trimming took 4 bases from V and 12 from J, leaving 16 bases between them. CDR3 in amino acids: CASSPPGLQGQFF. The CDR3 DNA reads as TGTGCCAGCAGCCCCCCCGGCCTCCAGGGGCAGTTCTTC.

The rearrangement uses TRBV11-1 and TRBJ1-3; no firm D call. V dropped 2 bases and J dropped 1 base, with 6 bases sitting between them. CDR3 length: 14 residues. Looked up from germline, CDR1 is SGHAT and CDR2 is FQDESV (reference sequence). For the CDR3, the DNA is TGTGCCAGCAGCTTATCAGCATCTGGAAACACCATATATTTT. It specifies CASSLSASGNTIYF. Together with reference TRBV11-1 and TRBJ1-3, the CDR3 gives the full variable domain: EAEVAQSPRYKITEKSQAVAFWCDPISGHATLYWYRQILGQGPELLVQFQDESVVDDSQLPKDRFSAERLKGVDSTLKIQPAELGDSAMYLCASSLSASGNTIYFGEGSWLTVV.

This clonotype showed up many times. Sequence at one end of the junction differs from germline and may be a read error. The chain joins TRBV5-1 to TRBJ1-5, with TRBD1 as a possible D gene (6 bases). The length of the CDR3 is 13 residues. From germline, CDR1 is SGHRS and CDR2 YFSETQ. CDR3 bases: TGCGCCAGCAGCTTCGGGGGCAATCAGCACCAGCATTTT. Translation: CASSFGGNQHQHF. The full variable domain, with the rest looked up from reference TRBV5-1 and TRBJ1-5, is KAGVTQTPRYLIKTRGQQVTLSCSPISGHRSVSWYQQTPGQGLQFLFEYFSETQRNKGNFPGRFSGRQFSNSRSEMNVSTLELGDSALYLCASSFGGNQHQHFGDGTRLSIL.

Many counts were recorded for this clonotype. The rearrangement links TRBV20-1 to TRBJ1-6; D call uncertain. The CDR3 is made up of 13 amino acids. Looked up from germline, CDR1 is DFQATT and CDR2 is SNEGSKA (reference sequence). Trimming took off 1 base at V and 4 bases at J, with 5 bases between the two ends. The CDR3 bases are TGCAGTGCTAGAGGGGTTTATAATTCACCCCTCCACTTT. Amino acids: CSARGVYNSPLHF.

At least ten counts were recorded for this clonotype. The rearrangement links TRBV12-3 or TRBV12-4 to TRBJ1-1, with 8 bases identical to TRBD1. The CDR3 totals 13 residues. J gave up 4 bases and V 4 bases, and 2 bases lay outside the gene matches. The DNA of the CDR3 is TGTGCCAGCAGTTACACAGGGGGCACTGAAGCTTTCTTT. Protein: CASSYTGGTEAFF.

This rearrangement joins TRBV12-3 or TRBV12-4 to TRBJ1-2; D is possibly TRBD1 (6 bases). The CDR3 sequence is 13 residues long. V lost 7 bases to trimming and J lost 6 bases, with 15 bases between them. CDR3 region: CASKGGAGNGYTF. In DNA form, the CDR3 reads TGTGCCAGCAAGGGGGGTGCAGGCAATGGCTACACCTTC.

In its sample, this clonotype was seen many times. The chain recombines TRBV2 with TRBJ2-3, with D possibly TRBD2 on 7 matching bases. The V and J ends lost 3 bases and 5 bases respectively, with 12 bases between them. CDR3 length equals 14 residues. The germline gives CDR1 SNHLY, CDR2 FYNNEI. The CDR3 here is CASSDRGAVDTQYF. CDR3 nucleotides: TGTGCCAGCAGTGATCGGGGGGCGGTAGATACGCAGTATTTT.

This clonotype was counted at least ten times. The chain has TRBV7-9 and TRBJ1-2; maybe TRBD1 (5 bases). The V and J ends lost 4 bases and 1 base respectively, with 10 bases between them. CDR1 is SEHNR and CDR2 is FQNEAQ in the germline V gene (reference sequence). This CDR3 region has 14 residues. The CDR3: CASSSGLLNYGYTF. CDR3 nucleotides: TGTGCCAGCAGCTCAGGGTTACTTAACTATGGCTACACCTTC.